These 9 T cell receptor beta chains were all obtained from the same sample, sequenced in a study of blood T cell repertoires in COVID-19. The data were produced by immunoSEQ multiplex PCR, yet TCRdb's version contains in-frame clones alone and is incomplete. The data hold some 260,000 clones, with approximately 86% observed a single time. The sample consisted of peripheral blood. The source of these receptors is a woman between 18 and 30 years old with acute or convalescent COVID-19.

The chain is built from TRBV4-2 and TRBJ2-1; 11 bases are shared with TRBD2. Germline V gene lookup returns CDR1 LGHNA and CDR2 YNFKEQ. CDR3 length equals 15 residues. The ends lost 7 bases at V and 5 bases at J; junction bases unmatched: 7. The CDR3 DNA follows: TGTGCCAGCAACCCCGGGACTAGCGGCAACAATGAGCAGTTCTTC. It translates to CASNPGTSGNNEQFF.

This clone was recorded a few times. The chain is built from TRBV5-1 and TRBJ2-7; maybe TRBD2 (5 bases). The CDR3 is 15 residues long. Between the trimmed V and J ends, which lost 7 bases and 2 bases, there was a span of 19 bases. The germline gives CDR1 SGHRS, CDR2 YFSETQ. The CDR3 DNA sequence: TGCGCCAGCGGAACGCAAGGGCTAGCCACCTACGAGCAGTACTTC. Protein: CASGTQGLATYEQYF.

The J gene is TRBJ2-1, the V gene TRBV5-5; 9 bases map to TRBD2. From germline, CDR1 is SGHKS and CDR2 YYEKEE (reference sequence). This CDR3 is built from 15 residues. Trimming took 5 bases from V and 4 from J; bases not matched to a gene: 7. CDR3 nucleotide sequence: TGTGCCAGCAGTTCCCTAGCGGGACTATACAATGAGCAGTTCTTC. It specifies CASSSLAGLYNEQFF.

The chain recombines TRBV5-1 with TRBJ2-1; 8 nucleotides agree with TRBD2. This CDR3 contains 19 residues. V shed 4 bases and J 6 bases; nucleotides not matched to a gene: 21. Germline lookup yields CDR1 SGHRS and CDR2 YFSETQ. The CDR3 nucleotides are TGCGCCAGCAGCCTAGGACTAGCCCAAACGTCACGGGATCCCAATGAGCAGTTCTTC. It yields the protein CASSLGLAQTSRDPNEQFF.

A single count supports this clone. The gene calls are TRBV2 and TRBJ2-3; 9 positions agree with TRBD2. Germline loops: CDR1 SNHLY, CDR2 FYNNEI. This CDR3 spans 16 amino acids. V dropped 2 bases and J dropped 5; count of bases not matched to a gene: 8. The CDR3: CASSESGGRAGDTQYF. CDR3 nucleotides: TGTGCCAGCAGTGAAAGTGGCGGGAGGGCCGGAGATACGCAGTATTTT.

The rearrangement joins TRBV4-3 to TRBJ1-1, with D perhaps matching TRBD1 (5 bases). V shed 0 bases and J shed 5 bases, with 25 bases lying between them. CDR1 LGHNA and CDR2 YSLEER come from the germline V gene. The CDR3 totals 19 residues. DNA of the CDR3: TGCGCCAGCAGCCAAGACGTAGGGGCGGTTGAACACGGGGGAACTGAAGCTTTCTTT. Translated: CASSQDVGAVEHGGTEAFF.

The V and J genes are TRBV29-1 and TRBJ2-1; 12 positions agree with TRBD2. From germline, CDR1 is SQVTM and CDR2 ANQGSEA. After removal of 1 base from V and 6 bases from J, the junction contained 22 bases not matched to a gene. This CDR3 is 21 amino acids long. The CDR3, as DNA: TGCAGCGTTGAAGGTTGGGTGCAGCAGCGACTAACTAGCGGGAGGACCAATGAGCAGTTCTTC. Residues: CSVEGWVQQRLTSGRTNEQFF.

V is TRBV6-6 and J is TRBJ2-5, with TRBD2 as a possible D gene (6 bases). The CDR3 covers 12 residues. Germline lookup yields CDR1 MNHNY and CDR2 SVGAGI (reference sequence). Between the trimmed V and J ends, which lost 8 bases and 2 bases, there was a span of 9 bases. The CDR3 DNA follows: TGTGCCAGCCGGGGGAGTCAAGAGACCCAGTACTTC. Translating gives CASRGSQETQYF.

This clone was seen a few times. The chain uses TRBV4-3 and TRBJ2-5, with 9 bases lining up with TRBD2. The CDR3 loop spans 16 amino acids. J lost 4 bases, V lost 2 bases, and 8 bases had no gene match. The germline V gene encodes CDR1 LGHNA and CDR2 YSLEER. The CDR3 coding sequence is TGCGCCAGCAGCCAAAGGTTCGGCGGGAGGGGAGAGACCCAGTACTTC. This sequence encodes CASSQRFGGRGETQYF.